This TCR beta chain was observed in a study of blood T cell repertoires in COVID-19 (dated by TCRdb to the early 2020s). At the level of the whole study: The collaborator samples originated in the United States, Italy and Spain and spanned the acute and convalescent phases of COVID-19. The repertoires were made available in a free public database intended to serve as a resource for research on the immune response to SARS-CoV-2. Where available, HLA class I and class II types were taken from metadata supplied by the sample provider and were not determined by assay-based typing. Nearly every sample came with metadata listing a de-identified subject ID, COVID-19 status, age in years and sex. The material from the prospective study consisted of cDNA or gDNA derived from T cells, B-cell-depleted T cells, or PBMCs. The samples were drawn from the first 160 participants of the ongoing ImmuneRACE study and from about 1,200 subjects provided by 6 global collaborators. Deeply sampled blood TCRbeta repertoires from subjects exposed to, actively infected with, or recovered from COVID-19 were included in the dataset. The paper as a whole reports these results and caveats: The quantity of clinical and demographic metadata differed by source and by participant and was supplied without curation.

CDR3 length: 17 amino acids, cysteine to phenylalanine. Only CDR3 DNA remains: 51 bases, in frame from the first base. Ends trimmed: V by 5 bases, J by 9 bases; bases unmatched to a gene: 12. CDR1 and CDR2, looked up from the germline V gene (reference sequence), are SEHNR and FQNEAQ. The collaborating institutions used their own protocols to collect whole blood in K2EDTA tubes. For TCRbeta analysis, collaborators shipped samples in one of three forms: frozen whole blood, isolated PBMCs, or DNA extracted from either of those sample types. TCRbeta CDR3 regions were amplified from genomic DNA by means of the immunoSEQ Assay, a bias-controlled multiplex PCR. The study's processing was this. Nucleated cell counts per sample were estimated from amplification of reference gene primers within the assay. To quantify the absolute abundance of each unique TCRbeta CDR3 rearrangement, sequence reads were collapsed and filtered. For each sample, productive Simpson clonality was calculated as the square root of Simpson's diversity index over productive rearrangements. The table was pulled from immuneACCESS by TCRdb, which kept in-frame rearrangements only. Such tables lose some clones; where checked, under half of the loss comes from unresolved V genes, and the rest has no known cause. V and J calls plus clone size are reproduced from that table; the DNA served to infer D and trimming. The table for this sample lists 100,000 or so clones; about four fifths of them were counted only once. The top ten clonotypes cover 20% to 25% of the sample.

This clone was seen a few times. Its recognized antigen is unknown. No much larger clone is present one base from it, and per-base qualities are unavailable. Source material: peripheral blood. The clonotype was recovered from a human donor in a cohort sampled during active COVID-19. The chain couples TRBV7-9 to TRBJ2-1; 14 bases in the middle match TRBD2. In nucleotides, the sequence is TGTGCCAGCAGCCTAAGACTAGCGGGAGGGCCTCGCGGTGAGCAGTTCTTC. Protein translation: CASSLRLAGGPRGEQFF.